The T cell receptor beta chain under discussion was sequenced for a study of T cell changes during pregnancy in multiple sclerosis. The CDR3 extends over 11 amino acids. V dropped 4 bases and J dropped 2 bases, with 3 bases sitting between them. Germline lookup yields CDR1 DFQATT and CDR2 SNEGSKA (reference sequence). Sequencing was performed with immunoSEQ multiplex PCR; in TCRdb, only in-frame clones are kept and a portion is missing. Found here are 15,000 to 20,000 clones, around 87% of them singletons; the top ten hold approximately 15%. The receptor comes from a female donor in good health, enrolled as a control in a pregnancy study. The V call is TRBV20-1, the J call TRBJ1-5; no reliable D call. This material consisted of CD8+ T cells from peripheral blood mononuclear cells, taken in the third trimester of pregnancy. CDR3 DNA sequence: TGCAGTGCTACAGGCAATCAGCCCCAGCATTTT. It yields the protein CSATGNQPQHF.